One and the same sample provided the 12 T cell receptor beta chains below, sequenced in a study of blood T cell repertoires in COVID-19. Only in-frame clones appear in the TCRdb table, and some are missing; sequencing was by immunoSEQ multiplex PCR. The sample lists hundreds of thousands of clones; under 90% were seen once. Sequencing was done on a sample of PBMCs or T cells enriched from blood (not recorded which). The source is a man between 18 and 29 years old who had recovered from COVID-19.

The V and J genes are TRBV3-1 (or the pseudogene TRBV3-2) and TRBJ2-1; the match to TRBD2 covers 7 bases. Germline V gene lookup returns CDR1 LGHDT and CDR2 YNNKEL (reference sequence). The V and J ends lost 3 bases and 0 bases, in that order; junction bases with no gene match: 2. CDR3 length equals 15 residues. CDR3 protein: CASSHGRSSYNEQFF. The CDR3 coding sequence is TGTGCCAGCAGCCACGGGAGGAGCTCCTACAATGAGCAGTTCTTC.

The CDR3 is CASSVGTGITNEKLFF. In nucleotides, the CDR3 is TGTGCCAGCAGCGTAGGGACAGGAATCACTAATGAAAAACTGTTTTTT. The rearrangement links TRBV9 to TRBJ1-4, with 7 bases identical to TRBD1. This CDR3 is built from 16 residues. Trimming cost V 0 bases and J 2 bases; bases outside gene matches: 4. From germline, CDR1 is SGDLS and CDR2 YYNGEE.

This clone was observed once. The chain employs TRBV30 and TRBJ2-1, with D possibly matching TRBD2 (5 bases). CDR1 is GTSNPN and CDR2 is SVGIG in the germline V gene (reference sequence). This CDR3 is built from 16 residues. Deletions cut 2 bases from V and 2 bases from J, with 16 bases between. Written as DNA, the CDR3 is TGTGCCTGGAGTAGCCCGAGCGGTGACACCTACAATGAGCAGTTCTTC. Its protein is CAWSSPSGDTYNEQFF.

The chain joins TRBV28 to TRBJ2-5; 13 nucleotides agree with TRBD2. The length of the CDR3 is 22 residues. From germline, CDR1 is MDHEN and CDR2 SYDVKM. V shed 5 bases and J 4 bases; nucleotides not matched to a gene: 25. CDR3 DNA sequence: TGTGCCAGCAGTACTCGGACAGGGGGCAGGACTAGCGGGAGATCTGAAGGAGAGACCCAGTACTTC. Amino acids: CASSTRTGGRTSGRSEGETQYF.

The genes are TRBV7-2 and TRBJ1-2; D is uncertain. CDR1 SGHTA and CDR2 FQGNSA come from the germline V gene. V was trimmed by 5 bases and J by 3 bases, leaving 7 bases between them. The CDR3 runs 12 residues. In DNA, the CDR3 is TGTGCCAGCAGCCCGAGGGACTATGGCTACACCTTC. Amino acid sequence: CASSPRDYGYTF. Looking up the rest from reference TRBV7-2 and TRBJ1-2 gives the full variable domain: GAGVSQSPSNKVTEKGKDVELRCDPISGHTALYWYRQSLGQGLEFLIYFQGNSAPDKSGLPSDRFSAERTGGSVSTLTIQRTQQEDSAVYLCASSPRDYGYTFGSGTRLTVV.

The table lists this clone with a few counts. The chain has TRBV7-2 and TRBJ2-7, with 8 bases lining up with TRBD2. This CDR3 has 15 residues. The V gene's germline CDR1 is SGHTA and CDR2 FQGNSA. J lost 1 base, V lost 2 bases, and 4 bases had no gene match. CDR3 sequence (DNA): TGTGCCAGCAGCTTATACGGGGGGGATTCCTACGAGCAGTACTTC. Amino acids: CASSLYGGDSYEQYF.

CDR3: CASSLGGTQNEKLFF. The CDR3 DNA sequence: TGCGCCAGCAGCTTGGGTGGGACTCAGAATGAAAAACTGTTTTTT. The chain is built from TRBV5-1 and TRBJ1-4, with D possibly being TRBD1 (5 bases). The CDR3 runs to 15 residues. The V end lost 0 bases, the J end lost 5 bases, and 11 bases lay between the germline ends. Looked up from germline, CDR1 is SGHRS and CDR2 is YFSETQ.

The V call is TRBV18, the J call TRBJ2-7; D unresolved. There are 15 residues in the CDR3. The germline V gene has CDR1 KGHSH and CDR2 LQKENI. Trimming shortened V by 0 bases and J by 5 bases, and 14 bases separated the two germline ends. The CDR3 loop is CASSPPSRAPNEQYF. CDR3 nucleotides: TGTGCCAGCTCACCACCCTCCAGAGCGCCTAACGAGCAGTACTTC. The full variable domain, its missing parts supplied by reference TRBV18 and TRBJ2-7, is NAGVMQNPRHLVRRRGQEARLRCSPMKGHSHVYWYRQLPEEGLKFMVYLQKENIIDESGMPKERFSAEFPKEGPSILRIQQVVRGDSAAYFCASSPPSRAPNEQYFGPGTRLTVT.

The chain couples TRBV3-1 (or the pseudogene TRBV3-2) to TRBJ2-3, with TRBD1 matching 7 bases. Germline CDR1 reads LGHDT; CDR2 reads YNNKEL (reference sequence). The junction had 11 bases not matched to a gene; V was cut back by 0 bases and J by 5 bases. The CDR3 totals 17 residues. The CDR3 spells CASSQEGAGGLGDTQYF. In nucleotides, the CDR3 is TGTGCCAGCAGCCAAGAGGGAGCAGGGGGATTGGGAGATACGCAGTATTTT.

A word on this clone: Other DNA sequences in the sample encode the same CDR3. The chain employs TRBV18 and TRBJ2-7; 9 bases align to TRBD2. Trimming removed 2 bases from V and 2 bases from J; junction bases left unmatched: 4. Per germline, CDR1 KGHSH and CDR2 LQKENI. The CDR3 runs to 15 residues. Written as DNA, the CDR3 is TGTGCCAGCTCACCAGGAGCGGGAGGCGCCTACGAGCAGTACTTC. The encoded protein is CASSPGAGGAYEQYF. The variable domain in full, with the rest retrieved from reference TRBV18 and TRBJ2-7, is NAGVMQNPRHLVRRRGQEARLRCSPMKGHSHVYWYRQLPEEGLKFMVYLQKENIIDESGMPKERFSAEFPKEGPSILRIQQVVRGDSAAYFCASSPGAGGAYEQYFGPGTRLTVT.

This clone was seen once. V gene TRBV14 combines with J gene TRBJ2-7; D gene ambiguous. CDR1 SGHDN and CDR2 FVKESK come from the germline V gene. The germline V and J ends were trimmed by 4 bases and 1 base, with 11 bases remaining between them. The CDR3 sequence is 14 residues long. The CDR3 region has the DNA TGTGCCAGCAGCCCCTTCGAGGCTTCCTACGAGCAGTACTTC. This gives the protein CASSPFEASYEQYF.

The table lists this clone with a few counts. This sequence joins TRBV9 and TRBJ2-1; D uncertain. Looked up from germline, CDR1 is SGDLS and CDR2 is YYNGEE. Between the trimmed V and J ends, which lost 2 bases and 7 bases, there was a span of 10 bases. This CDR3 is 13 amino acids long. CDR3 sequence: CASSVDLLNEQFF. For the CDR3, the DNA is TGTGCCAGCAGCGTTGATCTACTAAATGAGCAGTTCTTC.